What follows are 31 T cell receptor beta chains derived from one specimen sequenced in a study of T cell changes during pregnancy in multiple sclerosis. Profiling relied on immunoSEQ multiplex PCR, and the TCRdb table lists in-frame clones only, not all of them. The sample comprises 85,000 to 100,000 clones, 91% of which are singletons, and 0.95% rests with the top ten. This material consisted of peripheral blood, taken before pregnancy. The receptors stem from a female donor with multiple sclerosis, enrolled in a pregnancy study.

The rearrangement uses TRBV6-1 and TRBJ1-5; D gene ambiguous. The CDR3 is made up of 13 amino acids. Germline V lookup: CDR1 MNHNS, CDR2 SASEGT. Deletions cut 6 bases from V and 5 bases from J, with 11 bases between. CDR3 sequence reads: CASSLSEDQPQHF. The CDR3 DNA is TGTGCCAGCAGCCTAAGTGAGGATCAGCCCCAGCATTTT.

The gene calls are TRBV18 and TRBJ1-5, with D perhaps matching TRBD1 (5 bases). The germline CDR1 and CDR2 sequences are KGHSH and LQKENI. Trimming shortened V by 3 bases and J by 7 bases, and 13 bases separated the two germline ends. This CDR3 spans 14 amino acids. DNA for the CDR3: TGTGCCAGCTCACCGGGGCGGGATTCGCAGCCCCAGCATTTT. It specifies CASSPGRDSQPQHF.

The table lists this clone with a count of one. The rearrangement uses TRBV5-1 and TRBJ2-5; D is unresolved. The ends were cut back, 3 bases at V and 7 bases at J, with 13 bases in the middle. Germline V gene data show CDR1 as SGHRS and CDR2 as YFSETQ. The CDR3 has 13 amino acids. In nucleotides, the CDR3 is TGCGCCAGCAGCTCCCAGGTTGGTGGGACCCAGTACTTC. Translation: CASSSQVGGTQYF.

The rearrangement uses TRBV7-9 and TRBJ2-7; D may be TRBD1 (5 bases). The CDR3 consists of 14 residues. V gave up 3 bases and J gave up 3 bases, with 12 bases separating them. CDR1 and CDR2 (germline): SEHNR, FQNEAQ (reference sequence). Here the CDR3 reads CASSFGAKGYEQYF. The CDR3 DNA reads TGTGCCAGCAGCTTTGGGGCTAAGGGCTACGAGCAGTACTTC.

This sequence joins TRBV28 and TRBJ1-1; 7 bases line up with TRBD1. The V gene end was trimmed by 4 bases and the J gene end by 6 bases; junction bases not matched to a gene: 5. Germline V gene sequence: CDR1 MDHEN, CDR2 SYDVKM. There are 13 residues in the CDR3. CDR3 amino acids: CASSSGGWAEAFF. The CDR3 DNA sequence: TGTGCCAGCAGTTCAGGGGGTTGGGCTGAAGCTTTCTTT.

This clone came up once. The chain couples TRBV10-3 to TRBJ1-1; unclear D gene. The V end was cut by 3 bases, the J end by 5 bases, with 7 bases between. The CDR3 has 12 amino acids. Per germline, CDR1 ENHRY and CDR2 SYGVKD. The CDR3 nucleotides read TGTGCCATCAGTGATAGTTGGACTGAAGCTTTCTTT. The encoded protein is CAISDSWTEAFF.

The rearrangement uses TRBV5-1 and TRBJ2-7, with TRBD1 identical over 9 bases. Germline trimming cut 0 bases from V and 5 bases from J; bases unmatched to any gene: 6. This CDR3 comprises 15 residues. Looked up from germline, CDR1 is SGHRS and CDR2 is YFSETQ. CDR3 coding DNA: TGCGCCAGCAGCTTGGTGGACAGGGGTCCCCACGAGCAGTACTTC. This translates into CASSLVDRGPHEQYF.

The CDR3 coding sequence is TGCAGCGTGGGCCACACCACCGGGGAGCTGTTTTTT. This codes for CSVGHTTGELFF. The V and J genes are TRBV29-1 and TRBJ2-2; D is unclear. V lost 6 bases and J lost 4, with 9 bases in between. There are 12 residues in the CDR3. The germline V gene has CDR1 SQVTM and CDR2 ANQGSEA.

V gene TRBV5-1 combines with J gene TRBJ2-3, with 8 bases aligning to TRBD2. The CDR3 has 15 residues. Trimming at V came to 5 bases and at J to 0 bases, leaving 5 bases not matched to a gene. The germline gives CDR1 SGHRS, CDR2 YFSETQ. The CDR3: CASRLSGVSTDTQYF. CDR3 DNA sequence: TGCGCCAGCAGACTTAGCGGGGTTAGCACAGATACGCAGTATTTT. The full variable domain, its missing parts supplied by reference TRBV5-1 and TRBJ2-3, is KAGVTQTPRYLIKTRGQQVTLSCSPISGHRSVSWYQQTPGQGLQFLFEYFSETQRNKGNFPGRFSGRQFSNSRSEMNVSTLELGDSALYLCASRLSGVSTDTQYFGPGTRLTVL.

Only a few counts were recorded for this clone. The rearrangement links TRBV5-1 to TRBJ1-1; 9 bases agree with TRBD1. The ends lost 3 bases at V and 4 bases at J; junction bases unmatched: 1. CDR1 SGHRS and CDR2 YFSETQ come from the germline V gene. This CDR3 has 13 amino acids. The CDR3 coding sequence is TGCGCCAGCAGCTGGGGACAGGGCACTGAAGCTTTCTTT. It specifies CASSWGQGTEAFF.

The V and J genes are TRBV4-3 and TRBJ1-1; D call uncertain. V lost 1 base to trimming and J lost 7 bases, with 16 bases between them. CDR3 size: 15 residues. Germline CDR1 LGHNA, CDR2 YSLEER. CDR3 nucleotides: TGCGCCAGCAGCCAAGGACGAAACGGGGAGAGTGAAGCTTTCTTT. It specifies CASSQGRNGESEAFF.

V gene TRBV2 combines with J gene TRBJ2-7; a possible D gene is TRBD2 (6 bases). Trimming took off 3 bases at V and 7 bases at J, with 22 bases between the two ends. The CDR3 is 16 amino acids. CDR1 and CDR2 from the germline V gene are SNHLY and FYNNEI. The CDR3 spells CASSDFLRSGLGEQYF. CDR3 nucleotides: TGTGCCAGCAGTGATTTTCTCCGTAGCGGTCTGGGGGAGCAGTACTTC. The whole variable domain, filled in from reference TRBV2 and TRBJ2-7, reads EPEVTQTPSHQVTQMGQEVILRCVPISNHLYFYWYRQILGQKVEFLVSFYNNEISEKSEIFDDQFSVERPDGSNFTLKIRSTKLEDSAMYFCASSDFLRSGLGEQYFGPGTRLTVT.

A single count supports this clone. The chain has TRBV9 and TRBJ1-6; the match to TRBD1 covers 8 bases. Germline V gene sequence: CDR1 SGDLS, CDR2 YYNGEE. The trim removed 3 bases at V and 2 bases at J, leaving 1 base unmatched. There are 15 residues in the CDR3. CDR3 nucleotide sequence: TGTGCCAGCAGCGAGGACAGGGCCTATAATTCACCCCTCCACTTT. The encoded protein is CASSEDRAYNSPLHF.

The CDR3, as DNA: TGTGCCAGCTCATTCCTTGGGGGACAAATCTCTGGGGCCAACGTCCTGACTTTC. Encoded protein: CASSFLGGQISGANVLTF. The chain employs TRBV18 and TRBJ2-6; possibly TRBD1 for D (6 bases). This CDR3 is 18 amino acids long. V was clipped by 5 bases and J by 0 bases, with 17 bases between them. Germline values: CDR1 KGHSH, CDR2 LQKENI.

The V gene is TRBV28, the J gene TRBJ1-1; no clear D gene. V shed 6 bases and J shed 4 bases, with 9 bases lying between them. CDR1 is MDHEN and CDR2 is SYDVKM in the germline V gene. The CDR3 has 12 amino acids. CDR3 DNA sequence: TGTGCCAGCAGGACGGGATCCACTGAAGCTTTCTTT. This sequence encodes CASRTGSTEAFF.

The chain has TRBV28 and TRBJ1-5; 9 bases are shared with TRBD1. The CDR3 spans 15 residues. V lost 5 bases to trimming and J lost 5 bases; unmatched junction nucleotides: 7. Per the germline V gene, CDR1 is MDHEN and CDR2 is SYDVKM. In DNA form, the CDR3 reads TGTGCCAGCAGTCTTATGGACAGGGGTTATCAGCCCCAGCATTTT. Translation gives CASSLMDRGYQPQHF.

The chain links TRBV4-3 to TRBJ1-1; D is unclear. This CDR3 has 15 amino acids. V lost 0 bases and J lost 5, with 13 bases in between. The germline V gene has CDR1 LGHNA and CDR2 YSLEER. For the CDR3, the DNA is TGCGCCAGCAGCCAAGATCCTACCGCAGGAACTGAAGCTTTCTTT. Its translation is CASSQDPTAGTEAFF.

The rearrangement links TRBV13 to TRBJ2-1; a weak D match, TRBD1 (5 bases). Trimming shortened V by 7 bases and J by 7 bases, and 20 bases separated the two germline ends. The germline V gene encodes CDR1 PRHDT and CDR2 FYEKMQ (reference sequence). This CDR3 has 15 residues. CDR3 DNA sequence: TGTGCCAGCATCCACTTCAGGGAAGGGCTTAATGAGCAGTTCTTC. It translates to CASIHFREGLNEQFF.

The chain links TRBV6-1 to TRBJ1-5; 7 bases match TRBD1. Losses at the gene ends were 6 bases for V and 6 bases for J; bases not matched to a gene: 2. Germline V gene data show CDR1 as MNHNS and CDR2 as SASEGT. CDR3 size: 12 residues. The DNA for the CDR3 is TGTGCCAGCAGAGGGGGCGGTCAGCCCCAGCATTTT. Translation gives CASRGGGQPQHF.

The chain links TRBV5-1 to TRBJ2-3; 10 nucleotides match TRBD2. Germline V gene sequence: CDR1 SGHRS, CDR2 YFSETQ. Unmatched junction bases numbered 7, after V lost 6 bases and J lost 3 bases. CDR3 length equals 15 residues. The CDR3 protein is CASKLAGTSTDTQYF. In DNA, the CDR3 is TGCGCCAGCAAACTAGCGGGAACCTCTACAGATACGCAGTATTTT.

The chain is built from TRBV6-5 and TRBJ1-2; 7 bases are shared with TRBD1. Germline assignment: CDR1 MNHEY and CDR2 SVGAGI. The CDR3 length is 14 residues. Trimming took 7 bases from V and 5 from J; bases not matched to a gene: 10. The CDR3 DNA reads TGTGCCAGCAACCCCCGAGGGGGCTCGTATGGCTACACCTTC. Its protein product is CASNPRGGSYGYTF.

The rearrangement links TRBV2 to TRBJ1-1; D is perhaps TRBD1 (5 bases). The CDR3 consists of 13 residues. The germline V gene has CDR1 SNHLY and CDR2 FYNNEI. Trimming took 8 bases from V and 4 from J, leaving 14 bases between them. The CDR3: CASGGGRGTEAFF. CDR3 nucleotide sequence: TGTGCCAGCGGGGGAGGGCGCGGCACTGAAGCTTTCTTT.

This clone appeared once. The rearrangement joins TRBV19 to TRBJ1-2, with 9 nucleotides matching TRBD1. The germline V gene has CDR1 LNHDA and CDR2 SQIVND (reference sequence). V shed 5 bases, J shed 2 bases, and the junction held 9 bases outside the gene matches. The CDR3 spans 16 residues. In DNA, the CDR3 is TGTGCCAGTAGTTATTCCCCGGGACAGGGCAACTATGGCTACACCTTC. Protein product: CASSYSPGQGNYGYTF.

This clone was seen a few times. The chain has TRBV11-2 and TRBJ2-2; 10 bases align to TRBD1. V lost 4 bases and J lost 8; bases outside the gene matches: 10. The CDR3 is 16 residues long. The V gene's germline CDR1 is SGHAT and CDR2 FQNNGV. The CDR3 DNA reads TGTGCCAGCAGCTCCCCGACAGGGGGCGCAGAAGGGGAGCTGTTTTTT. Its protein product is CASSSPTGGAEGELFF.

V gene TRBV18 combines with J gene TRBJ1-6; D gene ambiguous. CDR1 and CDR2 from the germline V gene are KGHSH and LQKENI. V lost 3 bases and J lost 7, with 19 bases in between. CDR3 length: 17 amino acids. The CDR3 DNA sequence: TGTGCCAGCTCACCCCCCCCGACCGAGAGGCGGAATTCACCCCTCCACTTT. It yields the protein CASSPPPTERRNSPLHF.

This clone appeared a few times. The gene calls are TRBV6-5 and TRBJ1-1, with 8 bases that match TRBD1. With 0 bases clipped from V and 1 base from J, the junction kept 1 base outside the gene matches. The CDR3 consists of 15 residues. CDR1 is MNHEY, CDR2 SVGAGI, per germline. The CDR3 coding sequence is TGTGCCAGCAGTTACTCCAGGGGGCAGAACACTGAAGCTTTCTTT. Amino acid sequence: CASSYSRGQNTEAFF.

The rearrangement uses TRBV19 and TRBJ2-1; 11 positions agree with TRBD2. Looked up from germline, CDR1 is LNHDA and CDR2 is SQIVND (reference sequence). V lost 5 bases and J lost 12; bases outside the gene matches: 12. The CDR3 has 15 residues. CDR3 region: CASSSRLAGRLLQFF. In DNA, the CDR3 is TGTGCCAGTAGTTCGCGACTAGCGGGACGTCTGTTGCAGTTCTTC.

The V and J genes are TRBV6-4 and TRBJ2-7, with 8 positions matching TRBD1. Germline-derived CDR1 and CDR2 are MRHNA and SNTAGT. This CDR3 has 12 amino acids. J gave up 4 bases and V 10 bases, and 6 bases lay outside the gene matches. The CDR3 DNA is TGTGCCACACGGACAGGGAGTTACGAGCAGTACTTC. Residues: CATRTGSYEQYF.

CDR3 protein: CASSSGGHGANVLTF. CDR3 DNA: TGTGCCAGCAGTTCCGGCGGGCACGGGGCCAACGTCCTGACTTTC. The gene calls are TRBV6-5 and TRBJ2-6; TRBD2 might be the D (5 bases). Germline V gene lookup returns CDR1 MNHEY and CDR2 SVGAGI. V was trimmed by 4 bases and J by 4 bases, leaving 11 bases between them. The CDR3 is 15 amino acids.

The chain links TRBV7-9 to TRBJ1-4, with TRBD1 matching 7 bases. V trimming: 5 bases; J trimming: 4 bases; junction bases outside the gene matches: 7. Per the germline V gene, CDR1 is SEHNR and CDR2 is FQNEAQ (reference sequence). The CDR3 has 15 residues. In DNA form, the CDR3 reads TGTGCCAGCAGCGCCCAACAGGGGATTAATGAAAAACTGTTTTTT. Translated, it gives CASSAQQGINEKLFF. Together with reference TRBV7-9 and TRBJ1-4, the CDR3 gives the full variable domain: DTGVSQNPRHKITKRGQNVTFRCDPISEHNRLYWYRQTLGQGPEFLTYFQNEAQLEKSRLLSDRFSAERPKGSFSTLEIQRTEQGDSAMYLCASSAQQGINEKLFFGSGTQLSVL.

The rearrangement links TRBV27 to TRBJ2-7; D is perhaps TRBD2 (6 bases). Germline-derived CDR1 and CDR2 are MNHEY and SMNVEV (reference sequence). Between the trimmed V and J ends, which lost 5 bases and 0 bases, there was a span of 11 bases. The CDR3 runs to 14 residues. CDR3 amino acids: CASSLGGSSYEQYF. The CDR3 DNA reads TGTGCCAGCAGTCTCGGAGGGTCCTCCTACGAGCAGTACTTC.